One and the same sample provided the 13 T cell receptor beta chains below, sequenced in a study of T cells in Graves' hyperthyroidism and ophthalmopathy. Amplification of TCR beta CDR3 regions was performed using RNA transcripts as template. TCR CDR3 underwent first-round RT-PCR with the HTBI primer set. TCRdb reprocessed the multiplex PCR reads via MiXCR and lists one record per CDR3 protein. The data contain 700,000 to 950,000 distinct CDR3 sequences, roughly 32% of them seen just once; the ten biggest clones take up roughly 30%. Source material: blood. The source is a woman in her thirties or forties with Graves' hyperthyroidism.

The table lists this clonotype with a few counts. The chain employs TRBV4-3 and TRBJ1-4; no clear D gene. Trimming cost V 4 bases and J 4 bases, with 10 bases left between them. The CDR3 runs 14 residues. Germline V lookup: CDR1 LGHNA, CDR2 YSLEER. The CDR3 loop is CASSPGPLNEKLFF. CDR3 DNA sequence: TGCGCCAGCAGCCCTGGGCCCCTTAATGAAAAACTGTTTTTT.

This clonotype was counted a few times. The CDR3 bases are TGTGCCAGCAGTTATGAGAAGGGGAATCTATCCTACGAGCAGTACTTC. Translated: CASSYEKGNLSYEQYF. The chain combines TRBV6-5 with TRBJ2-7, with a possible D match to TRBD1 (5 bases). V was pared by 3 bases and J by 1 base, with 16 bases between. CDR1 and CDR2 from the germline V gene are MNHEY and SVGAGI. The CDR3 has 16 amino acids.

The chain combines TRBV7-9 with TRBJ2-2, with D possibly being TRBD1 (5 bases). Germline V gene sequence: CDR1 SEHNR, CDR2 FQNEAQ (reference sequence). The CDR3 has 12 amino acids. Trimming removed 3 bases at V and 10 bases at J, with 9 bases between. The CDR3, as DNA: TGTGCCAGCAGCTTGGGGCAAGTGGAGCTGTTTTTT. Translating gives CASSLGQVELFF.

The CDR3 nucleotides read TGTGCCAGCAGTTACTCAACTGACAGGGGTTATGGCTACACCTTC. Its translation: CASSYSTDRGYGYTF. The chain combines TRBV6-5 with TRBJ1-2, with 8 nucleotides matching TRBD1. The CDR3 runs 15 residues. Germline V lookup: CDR1 MNHEY, CDR2 SVGAGI. V trimming: 0 bases; J trimming: 5 bases; junction bases outside the gene matches: 5.

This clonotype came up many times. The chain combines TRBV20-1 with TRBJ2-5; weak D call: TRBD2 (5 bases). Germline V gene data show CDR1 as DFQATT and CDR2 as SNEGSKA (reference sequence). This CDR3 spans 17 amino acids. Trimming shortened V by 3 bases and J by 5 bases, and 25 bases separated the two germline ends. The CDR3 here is CSASLLRLRAAVETQYF. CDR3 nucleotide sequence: TGCAGTGCTAGTCTGTTACGGTTGCGGGCAGCAGTCGAGACCCAGTACTTC.

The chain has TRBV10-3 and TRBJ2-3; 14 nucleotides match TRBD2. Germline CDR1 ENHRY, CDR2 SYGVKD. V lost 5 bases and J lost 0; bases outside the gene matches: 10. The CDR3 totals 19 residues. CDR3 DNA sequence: TGTGCCATCAGTAGTGGACTAGCGGGAGGTCAATCTAGCACAGATACGCAGTATTTT. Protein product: CAISSGLAGGQSSTDTQYF.

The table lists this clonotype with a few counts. This CDR3 is CASSEARVQPQHF. DNA of the CDR3: TGTGCCAGCAGTGAGGCGAGAGTCCAGCCCCAGCATTTT. The chain recombines TRBV27 with TRBJ1-5; D unclear. The CDR3 runs 13 residues. CDR1 and CDR2 (germline): MNHEY, SMNVEV (reference sequence). V was shortened by 5 bases and J by 7 bases, with 12 bases between the two germline ends.

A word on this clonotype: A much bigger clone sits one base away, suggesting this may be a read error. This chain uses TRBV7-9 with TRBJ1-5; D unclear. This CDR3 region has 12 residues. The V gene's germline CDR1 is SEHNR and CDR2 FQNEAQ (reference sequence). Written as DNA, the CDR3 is TGTGTCAGCAGCTTGGGCCAGCAGCCCCAGCATTTT. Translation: CVSSLGQQPQHF.

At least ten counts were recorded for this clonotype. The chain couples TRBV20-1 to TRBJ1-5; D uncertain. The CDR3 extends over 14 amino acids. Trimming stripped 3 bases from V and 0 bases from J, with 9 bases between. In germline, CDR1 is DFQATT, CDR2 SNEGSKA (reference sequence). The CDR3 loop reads CSASPHDSNQPQHF. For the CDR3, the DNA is TGCAGTGCTAGCCCCCATGATAGCAATCAGCCCCAGCATTTT.

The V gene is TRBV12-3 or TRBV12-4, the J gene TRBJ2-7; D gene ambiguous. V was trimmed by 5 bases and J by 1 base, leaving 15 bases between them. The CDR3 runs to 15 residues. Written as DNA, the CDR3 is TGTGCCAGCAGTCCACAGCTTCTCCAGTCCTACGAGCAGTACTTC. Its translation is CASSPQLLQSYEQYF.

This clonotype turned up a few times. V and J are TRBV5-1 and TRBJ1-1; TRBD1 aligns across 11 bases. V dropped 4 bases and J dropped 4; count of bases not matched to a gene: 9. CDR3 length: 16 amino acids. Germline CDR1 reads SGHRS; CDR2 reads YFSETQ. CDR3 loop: CASSPMAGTGGTEAFF. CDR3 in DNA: TGCGCCAGCAGCCCCATGGCCGGGACAGGGGGCACTGAAGCTTTCTTT.

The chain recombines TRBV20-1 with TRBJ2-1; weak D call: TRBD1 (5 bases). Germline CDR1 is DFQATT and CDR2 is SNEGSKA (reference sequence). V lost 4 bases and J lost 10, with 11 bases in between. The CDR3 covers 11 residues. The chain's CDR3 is CSANRQIEQFF. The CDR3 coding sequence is TGCAGTGCTAACCGACAGATAGAGCAGTTCTTC.

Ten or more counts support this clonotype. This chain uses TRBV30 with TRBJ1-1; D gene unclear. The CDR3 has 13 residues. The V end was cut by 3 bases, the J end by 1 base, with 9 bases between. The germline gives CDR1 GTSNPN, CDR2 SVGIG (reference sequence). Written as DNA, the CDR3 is TGTGCCTGGAGCCTCGAGAGGAACACTGAAGCTTTCTTT. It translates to CAWSLERNTEAFF.